This TCR beta chain emerged from a study of long-term antiretroviral therapy in people with HIV. Findings and caveats of the study: Clones that had undergone expansion before ART prevailed in the repertoire throughout all time points.

Trimming removed 2 bases from V and 4 bases from J, with 16 bases in between. The CDR3 spans 16 residues. CDR1 and CDR2 from the germline V gene are MNHNY and SVGAGI (reference sequence). On this clone itself: Its antigen is undetermined.

The run of the v3.0 immunoSEQ assay was at survey level. Generated by immunoSEQ multiplex PCR, the TCRdb table keeps only in-frame clones and is missing some. The data hold around 23,000 clones, with about four fifths observed a single time. The sample in question was unsorted PBMCs, obtained at the start of antiretroviral therapy, before treatment. This sequence originates from a woman aged 18-29 years with HIV. The chain joins TRBV6-6 to TRBJ2-3; D may be TRBD1 or TRBD2 (6 bases each). For the CDR3, the DNA is TGTGCCAGCAGTTACGGGGGCGGGGTGTCGGCAGATACGCAGTATTTT. It encodes CASSYGGGVSADTQYF.